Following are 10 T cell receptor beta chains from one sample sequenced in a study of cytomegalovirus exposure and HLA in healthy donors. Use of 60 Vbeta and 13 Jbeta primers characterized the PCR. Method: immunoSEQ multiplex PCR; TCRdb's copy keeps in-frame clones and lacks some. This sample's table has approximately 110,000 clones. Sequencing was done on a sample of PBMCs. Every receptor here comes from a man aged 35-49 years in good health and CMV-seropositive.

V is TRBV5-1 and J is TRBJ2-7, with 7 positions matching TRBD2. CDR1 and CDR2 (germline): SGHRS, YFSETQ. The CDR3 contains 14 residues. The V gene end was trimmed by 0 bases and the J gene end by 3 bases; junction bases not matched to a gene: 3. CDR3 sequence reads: CASSLVGGSYEQYF. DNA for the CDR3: TGCGCCAGCAGCTTGGTGGGCGGGAGCTACGAGCAGTACTTC.

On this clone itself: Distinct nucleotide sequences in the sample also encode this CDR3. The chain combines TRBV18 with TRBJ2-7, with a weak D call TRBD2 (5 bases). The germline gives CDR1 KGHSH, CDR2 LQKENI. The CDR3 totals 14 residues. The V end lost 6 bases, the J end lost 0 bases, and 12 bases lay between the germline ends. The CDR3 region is CASSPGLSSYEQYF. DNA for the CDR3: TGTGCCAGCTCGCCCGGACTTAGCTCCTACGAGCAGTACTTC.

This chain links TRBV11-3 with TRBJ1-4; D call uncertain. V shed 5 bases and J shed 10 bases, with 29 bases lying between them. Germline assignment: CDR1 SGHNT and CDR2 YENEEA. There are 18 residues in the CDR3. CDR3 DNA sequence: TGTGCCAGCAGCCCCTTAGCTACTAGAGGGTCGACTGGCGGAAAACTGTTTTTT. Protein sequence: CASSPLATRGSTGGKLFF.

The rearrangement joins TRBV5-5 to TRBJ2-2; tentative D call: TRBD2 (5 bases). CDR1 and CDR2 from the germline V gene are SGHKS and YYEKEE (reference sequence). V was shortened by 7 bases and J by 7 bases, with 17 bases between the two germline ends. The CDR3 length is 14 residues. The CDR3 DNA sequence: TGTGCCAGCGCTGGTGGACGGGCGGGCGGGGAGCTGTTTTTT. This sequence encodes CASAGGRAGGELFF.

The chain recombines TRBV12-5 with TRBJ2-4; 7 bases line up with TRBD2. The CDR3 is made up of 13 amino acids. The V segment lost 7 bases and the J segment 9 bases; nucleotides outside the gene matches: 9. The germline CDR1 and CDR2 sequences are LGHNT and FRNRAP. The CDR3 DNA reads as TGTGCTAGTGAATTGGGGGGGTCGGGCATTCAGTACTTC. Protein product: CASELGGSGIQYF.

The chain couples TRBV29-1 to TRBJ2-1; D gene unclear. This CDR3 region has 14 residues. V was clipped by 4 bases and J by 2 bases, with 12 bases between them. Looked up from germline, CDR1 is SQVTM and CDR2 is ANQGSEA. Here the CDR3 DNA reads TGCAGCGTTGTTCTCCAGTCCCCCTACAATGAGCAGTTCTTC. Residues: CSVVLQSPYNEQFF.

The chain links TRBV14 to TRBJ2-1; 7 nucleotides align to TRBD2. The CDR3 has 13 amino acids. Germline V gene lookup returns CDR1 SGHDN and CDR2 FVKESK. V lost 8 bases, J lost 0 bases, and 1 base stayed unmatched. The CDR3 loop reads CASRGDSYNEQFF. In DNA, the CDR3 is TGTGCCAGCCGGGGGGACTCCTACAATGAGCAGTTCTTC.

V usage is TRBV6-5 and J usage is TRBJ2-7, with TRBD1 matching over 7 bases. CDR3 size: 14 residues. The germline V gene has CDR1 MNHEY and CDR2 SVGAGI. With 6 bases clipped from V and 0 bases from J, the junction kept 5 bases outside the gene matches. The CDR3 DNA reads TGTGCCAGCAGACTGGGACAGTCCTCCTACGAGCAGTACTTC. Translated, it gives CASRLGQSSYEQYF.

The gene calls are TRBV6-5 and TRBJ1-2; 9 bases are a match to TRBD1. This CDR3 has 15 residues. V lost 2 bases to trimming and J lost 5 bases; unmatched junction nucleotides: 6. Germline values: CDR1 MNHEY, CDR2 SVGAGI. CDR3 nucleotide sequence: TGTGCCAGCAGTTACCGGGGACAGGGAGGGTATGGCTACACCTTC. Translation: CASSYRGQGGYGYTF.

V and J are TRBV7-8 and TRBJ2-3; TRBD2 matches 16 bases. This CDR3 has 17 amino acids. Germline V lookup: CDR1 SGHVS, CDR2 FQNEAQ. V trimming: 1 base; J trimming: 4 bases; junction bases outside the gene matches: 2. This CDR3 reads CASSLGGLAGGPDTQYF. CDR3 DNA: TGTGCCAGCAGCTTAGGGGGACTAGCGGGAGGGCCAGATACGCAGTATTTT.